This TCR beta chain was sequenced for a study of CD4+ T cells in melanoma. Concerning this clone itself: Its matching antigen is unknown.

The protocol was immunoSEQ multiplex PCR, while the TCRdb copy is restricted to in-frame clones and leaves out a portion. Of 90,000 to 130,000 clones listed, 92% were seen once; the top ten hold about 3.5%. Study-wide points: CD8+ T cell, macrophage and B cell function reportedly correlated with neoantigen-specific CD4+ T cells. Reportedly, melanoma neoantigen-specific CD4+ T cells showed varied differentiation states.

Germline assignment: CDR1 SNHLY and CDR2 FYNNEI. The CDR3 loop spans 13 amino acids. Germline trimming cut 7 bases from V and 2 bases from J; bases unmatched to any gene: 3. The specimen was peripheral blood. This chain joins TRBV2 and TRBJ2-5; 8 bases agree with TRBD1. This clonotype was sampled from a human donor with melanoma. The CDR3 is CASTGTGQETQYF. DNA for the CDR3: TGTGCCAGCACCGGGACAGGTCAAGAGACCCAGTACTTC.